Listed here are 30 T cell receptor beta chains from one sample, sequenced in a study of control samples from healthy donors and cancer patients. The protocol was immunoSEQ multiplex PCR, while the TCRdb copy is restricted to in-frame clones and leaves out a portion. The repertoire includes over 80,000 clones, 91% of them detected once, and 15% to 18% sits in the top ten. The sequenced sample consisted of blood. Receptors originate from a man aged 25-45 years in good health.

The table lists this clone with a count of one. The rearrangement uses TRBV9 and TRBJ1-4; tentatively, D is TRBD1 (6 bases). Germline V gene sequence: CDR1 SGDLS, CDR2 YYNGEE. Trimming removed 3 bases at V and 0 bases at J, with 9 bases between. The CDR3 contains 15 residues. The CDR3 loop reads CASSAGVSTNEKLFF. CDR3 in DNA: TGTGCCAGCAGCGCAGGGGTTTCAACTAATGAAAAACTGTTTTTT.

CDR3 loop: CASSFFRTSPHEQYF. For the CDR3, the DNA is TGTGCCAGCAGCTTCTTCAGGACTAGCCCCCACGAGCAGTACTTC. The J gene is TRBJ2-7, the V gene TRBV5-4; TRBD2 matches 8 bases. V gave up 2 bases and J gave up 5 bases; unmatched junction bases: 9. The CDR3 has 15 amino acids. Germline assignment: CDR1 SGHNT and CDR2 YYREEE (reference sequence).

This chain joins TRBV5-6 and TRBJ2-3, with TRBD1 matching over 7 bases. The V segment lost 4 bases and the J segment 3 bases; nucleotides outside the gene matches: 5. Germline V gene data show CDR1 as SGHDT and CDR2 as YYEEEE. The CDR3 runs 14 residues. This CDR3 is CASSPGTATDTQYF. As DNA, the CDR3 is TGTGCCAGCAGCCCCGGGACAGCTACAGATACGCAGTATTTT.

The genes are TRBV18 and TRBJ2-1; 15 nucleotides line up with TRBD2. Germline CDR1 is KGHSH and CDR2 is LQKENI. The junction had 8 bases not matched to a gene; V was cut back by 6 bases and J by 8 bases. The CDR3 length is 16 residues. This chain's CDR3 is CASSRTSGRAWDEQFF. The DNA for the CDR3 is TGTGCCAGCTCGCGGACTAGCGGGAGGGCCTGGGATGAGCAGTTCTTC.

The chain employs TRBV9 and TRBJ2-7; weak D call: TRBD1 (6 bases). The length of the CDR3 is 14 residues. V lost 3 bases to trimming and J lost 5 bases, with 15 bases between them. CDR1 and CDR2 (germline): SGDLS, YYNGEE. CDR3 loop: CASSATGTPDEQYF. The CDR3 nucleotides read TGTGCCAGCAGCGCCACCGGGACACCAGACGAGCAGTACTTC. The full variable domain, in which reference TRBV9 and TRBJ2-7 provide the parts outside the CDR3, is DSGVTQTPKHLITATGQRVTLRCSPRSGDLSVYWYQQSLDQGLQFLIQYYNGEERAKGNILERFSAQQFPDLHSELNLSSLELGDSALYFCASSATGTPDEQYFGPGTRLTVT.

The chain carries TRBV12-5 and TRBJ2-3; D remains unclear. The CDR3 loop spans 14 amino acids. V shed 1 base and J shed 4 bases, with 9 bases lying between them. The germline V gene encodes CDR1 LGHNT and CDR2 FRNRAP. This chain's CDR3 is CASGLAGGPDTQYF. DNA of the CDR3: TGTGCTAGTGGTTTGGCGGGTGGTCCAGATACGCAGTATTTT. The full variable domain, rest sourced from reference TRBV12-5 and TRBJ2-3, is DARVTQTPRHKVTEMGQEVTMRCQPILGHNTVFWYRQTMMQGLELLAYFRNRAPLDDSGMPKDRFSAEMPDATLATLKIQPSEPRDSAVYFCASGLAGGPDTQYFGPGTRLTVL.

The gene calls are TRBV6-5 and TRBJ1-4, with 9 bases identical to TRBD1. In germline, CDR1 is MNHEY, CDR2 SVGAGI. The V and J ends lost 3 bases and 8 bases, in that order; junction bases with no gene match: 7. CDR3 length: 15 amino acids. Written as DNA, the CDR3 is TGTGCCAGCAGTTATACCGGGACAGGGAACGAAAAACTGTTTTTT. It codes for CASSYTGTGNEKLFF.

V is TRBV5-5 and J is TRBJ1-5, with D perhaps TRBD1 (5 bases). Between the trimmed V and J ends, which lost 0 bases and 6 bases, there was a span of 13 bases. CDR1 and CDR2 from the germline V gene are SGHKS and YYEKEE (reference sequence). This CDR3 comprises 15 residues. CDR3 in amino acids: CASSLERGSAQPQHF. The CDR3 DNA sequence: TGTGCCAGCAGCTTGGAAAGGGGTTCGGCTCAGCCCCAGCATTTT. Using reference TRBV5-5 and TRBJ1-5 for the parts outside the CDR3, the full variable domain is DAGVTQSPTHLIKTRGQQVTLRCSPISGHKSVSWYQQVLGQGPQFIFQYYEKEERGRGNFPDRFSARQFPNYSSELNVNALLLGDSALYLCASSLERGSAQPQHFGDGTRLSIL.

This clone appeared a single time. In DNA, the CDR3 is TGTGCCAGCAGCTTAGGGCTAGCGGGGTCGACCGGGGAGCTGTTTTTT. As protein: CASSLGLAGSTGELFF. The chain recombines TRBV7-9 with TRBJ2-2; TRBD2 agrees at 9 bases. Germline V lookup: CDR1 SEHNR, CDR2 FQNEAQ (reference sequence). V shed 1 base, J shed 5 bases, and the junction held 5 bases outside the gene matches. CDR3 length: 16 amino acids.

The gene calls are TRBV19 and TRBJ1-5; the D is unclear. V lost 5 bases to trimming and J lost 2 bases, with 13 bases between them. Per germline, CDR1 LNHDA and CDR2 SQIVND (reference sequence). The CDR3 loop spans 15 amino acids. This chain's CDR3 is CASSYVGKGNQPQHF. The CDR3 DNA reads TGTGCCAGTAGTTATGTGGGTAAGGGCAATCAGCCCCAGCATTTT.

The CDR3 loop reads CATKIRDNKNIQYF. The CDR3 DNA sequence: TGTGCCACCAAAATCAGGGACAACAAAAACATTCAGTACTTC. The chain joins TRBV2 to TRBJ2-4; TRBD1 might be the D (6 bases). Trimming stripped 10 bases from V and 3 bases from J, with 16 bases between. Germline assignment: CDR1 SNHLY and CDR2 FYNNEI. The CDR3 is 14 amino acids.

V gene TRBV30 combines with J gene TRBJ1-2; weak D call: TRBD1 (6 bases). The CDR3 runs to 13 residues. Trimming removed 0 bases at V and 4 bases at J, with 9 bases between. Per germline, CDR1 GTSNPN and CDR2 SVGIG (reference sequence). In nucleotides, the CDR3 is TGTGCCTGGAGTGTACGCAGGGGCTATGGCTACACCTTC. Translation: CAWSVRRGYGYTF.

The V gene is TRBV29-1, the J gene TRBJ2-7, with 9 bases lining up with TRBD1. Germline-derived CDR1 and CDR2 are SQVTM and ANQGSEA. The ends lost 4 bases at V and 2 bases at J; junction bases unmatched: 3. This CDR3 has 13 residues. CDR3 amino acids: CSVGQGEAYEQYF. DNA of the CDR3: TGCAGCGTTGGACAGGGGGAGGCCTACGAGCAGTACTTC.

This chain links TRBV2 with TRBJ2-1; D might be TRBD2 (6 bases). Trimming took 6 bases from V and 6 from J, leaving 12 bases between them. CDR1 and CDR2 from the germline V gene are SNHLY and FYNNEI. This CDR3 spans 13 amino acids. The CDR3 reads CASRGRESNEQFF. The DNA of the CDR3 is TGTGCCAGCAGGGGGCGGGAAAGCAATGAGCAGTTCTTC.

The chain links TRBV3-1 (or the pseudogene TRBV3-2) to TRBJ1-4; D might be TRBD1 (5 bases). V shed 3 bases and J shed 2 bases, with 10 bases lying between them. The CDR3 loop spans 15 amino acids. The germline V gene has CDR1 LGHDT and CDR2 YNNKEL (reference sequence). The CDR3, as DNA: TGTGCCAGCAGCCAGTCTGGGGGGACTAATGAAAAACTGTTTTTT. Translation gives CASSQSGGTNEKLFF.

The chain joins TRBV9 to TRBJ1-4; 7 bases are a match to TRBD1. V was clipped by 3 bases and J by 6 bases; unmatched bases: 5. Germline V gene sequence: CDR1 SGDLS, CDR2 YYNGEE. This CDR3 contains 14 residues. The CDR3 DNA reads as TGTGCCAGCAGCGAGACAGGGAGGTATGAAAAACTGTTTTTT. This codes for CASSETGRYEKLFF.

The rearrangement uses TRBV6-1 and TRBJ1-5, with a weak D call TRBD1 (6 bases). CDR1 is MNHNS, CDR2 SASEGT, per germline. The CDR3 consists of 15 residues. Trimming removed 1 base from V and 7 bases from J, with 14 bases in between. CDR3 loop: CASSEGTARGQPQHF. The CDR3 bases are TGTGCCAGCAGTGAAGGGACAGCCCGGGGACAGCCCCAGCATTTT.

The CDR3 loop is CASGTLGNTIYF. As DNA, the CDR3 is TGTGCCAGCGGGACACTTGGAAACACCATATATTTT. The gene calls are TRBV27 and TRBJ1-3, with a possible D match to TRBD1 (6 bases). This CDR3 comprises 12 residues. Trimming removed 8 bases from V and 3 bases from J, with 8 bases in between. Germline CDR1 and CDR2: MNHEY and SMNVEV (reference sequence).

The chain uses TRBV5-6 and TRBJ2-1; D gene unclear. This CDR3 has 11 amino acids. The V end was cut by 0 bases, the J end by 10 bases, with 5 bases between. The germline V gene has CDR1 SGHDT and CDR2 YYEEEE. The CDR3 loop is CASSLVGEQFF. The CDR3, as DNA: TGTGCCAGCAGCTTGGTTGGAGAGCAGTTCTTC.

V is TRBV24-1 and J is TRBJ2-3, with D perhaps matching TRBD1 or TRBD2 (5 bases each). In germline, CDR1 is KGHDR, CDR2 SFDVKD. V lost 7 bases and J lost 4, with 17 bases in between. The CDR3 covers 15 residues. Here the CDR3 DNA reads TGTGCCACCAGCCCAGGGACGACCCGGGCAGATACGCAGTATTTT. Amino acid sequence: CATSPGTTRADTQYF.

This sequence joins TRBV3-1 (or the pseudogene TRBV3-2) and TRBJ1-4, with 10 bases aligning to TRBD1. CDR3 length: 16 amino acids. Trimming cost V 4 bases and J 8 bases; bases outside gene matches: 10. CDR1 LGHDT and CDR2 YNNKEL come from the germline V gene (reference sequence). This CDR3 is CASSRRDRGQGEKLFF. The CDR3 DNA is TGTGCCAGCAGCCGCCGGGACAGGGGACAAGGGGAAAAACTGTTTTTT.

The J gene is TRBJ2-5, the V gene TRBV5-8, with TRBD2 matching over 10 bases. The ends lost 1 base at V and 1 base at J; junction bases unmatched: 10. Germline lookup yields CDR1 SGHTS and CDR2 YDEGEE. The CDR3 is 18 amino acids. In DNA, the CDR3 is TGTGCCAGCAGCTTGTCCACGTCTAGCGGGAGCCCCCAAGAGACCCAGTACTTC. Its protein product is CASSLSTSSGSPQETQYF.

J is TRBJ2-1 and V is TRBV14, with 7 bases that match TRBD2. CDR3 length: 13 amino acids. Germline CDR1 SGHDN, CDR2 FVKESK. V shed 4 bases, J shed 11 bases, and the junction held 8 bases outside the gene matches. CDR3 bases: TGTGCCAGCAGCCCTGGGGAGGGCAGCAAGCAGTTCTTC. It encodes CASSPGEGSKQFF.

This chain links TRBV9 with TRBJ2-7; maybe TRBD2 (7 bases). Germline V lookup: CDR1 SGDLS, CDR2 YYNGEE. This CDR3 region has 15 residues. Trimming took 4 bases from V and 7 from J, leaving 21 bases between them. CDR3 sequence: CASSPRVAGASEQYF. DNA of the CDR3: TGTGCCAGCAGCCCCCGGGTGGCGGGGGCTAGTGAGCAGTACTTC.

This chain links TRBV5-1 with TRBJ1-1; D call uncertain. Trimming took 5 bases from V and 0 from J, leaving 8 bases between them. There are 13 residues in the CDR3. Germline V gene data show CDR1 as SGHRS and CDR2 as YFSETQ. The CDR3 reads CASSFELNTEAFF. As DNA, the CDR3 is TGCGCCAGCAGTTTTGAGCTGAACACTGAAGCTTTCTTT.

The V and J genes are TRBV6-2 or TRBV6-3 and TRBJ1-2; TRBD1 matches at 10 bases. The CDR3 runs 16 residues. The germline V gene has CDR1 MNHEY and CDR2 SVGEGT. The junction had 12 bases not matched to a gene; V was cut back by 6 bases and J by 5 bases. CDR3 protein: CASSPTRTGGWYGYTF. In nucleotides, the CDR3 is TGTGCCAGCAGCCCTACCCGGACAGGGGGTTGGTATGGCTACACCTTC.

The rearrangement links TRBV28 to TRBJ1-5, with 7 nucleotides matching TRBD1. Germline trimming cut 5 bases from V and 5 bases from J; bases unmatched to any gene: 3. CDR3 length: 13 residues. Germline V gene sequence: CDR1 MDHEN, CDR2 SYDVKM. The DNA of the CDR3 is TGTGCCAGCAGTGGCACAGGGGATCAGCCCCAGCATTTT. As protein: CASSGTGDQPQHF. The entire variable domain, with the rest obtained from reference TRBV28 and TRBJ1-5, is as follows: DVKVTQSSRYLVKRTGEKVFLECVQDMDHENMFWYRQDPGLGLRLIYFSYDVKMKEKGDIPEGYSVSREKKERFSLILESASTNQTSMYLCASSGTGDQPQHFGDGTRLSIL.

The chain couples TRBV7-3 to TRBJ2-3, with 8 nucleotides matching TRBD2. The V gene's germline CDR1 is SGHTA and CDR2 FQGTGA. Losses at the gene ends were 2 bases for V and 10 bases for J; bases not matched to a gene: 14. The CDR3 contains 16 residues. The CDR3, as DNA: TGTGCCAGCAGCTTACCAGGACTAGCCCAATTTAGGCCGCAGTATTTT. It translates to CASSLPGLAQFRPQYF. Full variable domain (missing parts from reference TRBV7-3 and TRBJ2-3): GAGVSQTPSNKVTEKGKYVELRCDPISGHTALYWYRQSLGQGPEFLIYFQGTGAADDSGLPNDRFFAVRPEGSVSTLKIQRTERGDSAVYLCASSLPGLAQFRPQYFGPGTRLTVL.

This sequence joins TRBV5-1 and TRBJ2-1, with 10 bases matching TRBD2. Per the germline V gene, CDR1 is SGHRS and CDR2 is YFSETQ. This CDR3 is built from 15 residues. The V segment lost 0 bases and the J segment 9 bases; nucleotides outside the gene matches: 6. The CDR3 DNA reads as TGCGCCAGCAGCTTGGGTCTAGCGGGGGTGGGTGAGCAGTTCTTC. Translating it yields CASSLGLAGVGEQFF.

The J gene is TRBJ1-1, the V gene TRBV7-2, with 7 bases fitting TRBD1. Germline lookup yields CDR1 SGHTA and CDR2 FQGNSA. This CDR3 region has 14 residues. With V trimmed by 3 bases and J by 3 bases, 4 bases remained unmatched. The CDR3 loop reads CASSFRQGDTEAFF. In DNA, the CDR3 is TGTGCCAGCAGCTTTAGACAGGGTGACACTGAAGCTTTCTTT.